The next 28 T cell receptor beta chains were all read from a single sample in a study of T cell repertoires in cytomegalovirus infection. TCRdb independently ran MiXCR on the reads; one entry per CDR3 protein. The table lists hundreds of thousands of distinct CDR3 sequences, approximately 30% of them singletons. Antigens for these TCRs are unknown. Here the sequenced sample was cultured CD8+ T cells from PBMCs, taken from culture after CMV antigen stimulation. The receptors were sampled from a human donor in good health (CMV status not recorded). Some clones in this sample may be carry-over from other donors' samples.

The V and J genes are TRBV6-2 or TRBV6-3 and TRBJ2-7; D gene ambiguous. Germline V lookup: CDR1 MNHEY, CDR2 SVGEGT. Trimming took off 0 bases at V and 4 bases at J, with 13 bases between the two ends. CDR3 length: 15 residues. CDR3 coding DNA: TGTGCCAGCAGTTACTCGAGTTCTCCGATTTACGAGCAGTACGTC. This encodes CASSYSSSPIYEQYV.

This clonotype was counted a few times. The V call is TRBV2, the J call TRBJ2-7, with D perhaps TRBD1 or TRBD2 (5 bases each). The CDR3 loop spans 13 amino acids. Germline V gives CDR1 SNHLY, CDR2 FYNNEI. Trimming cost V 11 bases and J 0 bases, with 14 bases left between them. CDR3 residues: CAGGSGNSYEQYV. CDR3 DNA sequence: TGTGCCGGGGGTTCAGGAAACTCCTACGAGCAGTACGTC.

The CDR3 reads CASSSWGGAAYNEQFF. The CDR3 nucleotides read TGTGCCAGCAGCAGCTGGGGGGGGGCCGCCTACAATGAGCAGTTCTTC. This chain joins TRBV13 and TRBJ2-1; a weak D match, TRBD2 (7 bases). The CDR3 consists of 16 residues. Trimming removed 5 bases at V and 2 bases at J, with 16 bases between. Germline-derived CDR1 and CDR2 are PRHDT and FYEKMQ (reference sequence).

This clonotype has more than one count but fewer than ten. The V call is TRBV7-8, the J call TRBJ1-2, with 7 bases lining up with TRBD1. The CDR3 is made up of 15 amino acids. V was pared by 0 bases and J by 5 bases, with 6 bases of the junction left unmatched. CDR1 SGHVS and CDR2 FQNEAQ come from the germline V gene. CDR3 in DNA: TGTGCCAGCAGCTTAGCGCTACAGGGGTGGTATGGCTACACCTTC. Amino acids: CASSLALQGWYGYTF. The whole variable domain, remainder taken from reference TRBV7-8 and TRBJ1-2, is GAGVSQSPRYKVAKRGQDVALRCDPISGHVSLFWYQQALGQGPEFLTYFQNEAQLDKSGLPSDRFFAERPEGSVSTLKIQRTQQEDSAVYLCASSLALQGWYGYTFGSGTRLTVV.

This clonotype was counted a few times. The rearrangement joins TRBV24-1 to TRBJ1-1, with D possibly being TRBD1 (6 bases). Trimming stripped 4 bases from V and 7 bases from J, with 12 bases between. The CDR3 contains 13 residues. Germline CDR1 reads KGHDR; CDR2 reads SFDVKD. The CDR3: CATSEAGTLEAFF. The CDR3 nucleotides read TGTGCCACCAGTGAGGCTGGGACACTTGAAGCTTTCTTT.

This clonotype was counted many times. The chain employs TRBV7-8 and TRBJ2-1, with 7 bases lining up with TRBD2. The germline CDR1 and CDR2 sequences are SGHVS and FQNEAQ. The J segment lost 10 bases and the V segment lost 1 base, leaving 4 bases of the junction unmatched. The CDR3 loop spans 13 amino acids. The CDR3 region is CASSLGAGREQFF. CDR3 DNA: TGTGCCAGCAGCTTAGGAGCGGGACGGGAGCAGTTCTTC.

V and J are TRBV7-9 and TRBJ2-7, with a possible D match to TRBD2 (5 bases). The ends were cut back, 5 bases at V and 2 bases at J, with 16 bases in the middle. Germline-derived CDR1 and CDR2 are SEHNR and FQNEAQ (reference sequence). This CDR3 is 15 amino acids long. The CDR3: CASSNPRRGTYEQYV. CDR3 bases: TGTGCCAGCAGCAATCCCCGACGGGGAACCTACGAGCAGTACGTC.

This clonotype was recorded a few times. The chain carries TRBV11-2 and TRBJ2-2; 14 bases line up with TRBD2. This CDR3 is built from 18 residues. Germline V gene data show CDR1 as SGHAT and CDR2 as FQNNGV. J lost 6 bases, V lost 0 bases, and 6 bases had no gene match. For the CDR3, the DNA is TGTGCCAGCAGCTTAGATCACCGACTAGCGGGGGGGCCCGGGGAGCTGTTTTTT. Amino acid sequence: CASSLDHRLAGGPGELFF.

This clonotype was observed a few times. The gene calls are TRBV27 and TRBJ1-2, with 8 bases that match TRBD1. CDR3 length: 13 amino acids. V shed 0 bases, J shed 8 bases, and the junction held 2 bases outside the gene matches. The germline V gene has CDR1 MNHEY and CDR2 SMNVEV (reference sequence). This CDR3 reads CASSLSTGEGYTF. The CDR3 DNA reads as TGTGCCAGCAGTTTATCGACAGGGGAAGGCTACACCTTC.

This clonotype was picked up a small number of times. This sequence joins TRBV20-1 and TRBJ1-2; weak D call: TRBD1 (5 bases). The CDR3 is 15 amino acids. V gave up 7 bases and J gave up 0 bases, with 18 bases separating them. The V gene's germline CDR1 is DFQATT and CDR2 SNEGSKA (reference sequence). In nucleotides, the CDR3 is TGCAGTGTTCCACCTGGGACTGACGCTAACTATGGCTACACCTTC. This sequence encodes CSVPPGTDANYGYTF.

This clonotype was counted many times. The V call is TRBV7-6, the J call TRBJ1-1, with D unclear. The CDR3 spans 14 residues. V shed 1 base and J shed 6 bases, with 12 bases lying between them. CDR1 is SGHVS, CDR2 FNYEAQ, per germline. The CDR3 sequence: CASSLGWGDPEAFF. The CDR3, as DNA: TGTGCCAGCAGCTTAGGGTGGGGTGACCCTGAAGCTTTCTTT.

This clonotype was recorded many times. V usage is TRBV12-3 or TRBV12-4 and J usage is TRBJ1-5; a possible D gene is TRBD1 (5 bases). There are 16 residues in the CDR3. V was shortened by 3 bases and J by 2 bases, with 14 bases between the two germline ends. DNA of the CDR3: TGTGCCAGCAGTTTGGGGCCAAATGGGGGCAATCAGCCCCAGCATTTT. Amino acid sequence: CASSLGPNGGNQPQHF.

This clonotype was found once. The CDR3 coding sequence is TGCGCCAGCAGTGACAGACAGAACTACAATGAGCAGTTCTTC. Protein product: CASSDRQNYNEQFF. V gene TRBV10-1 combines with J gene TRBJ2-1; tentatively, D is TRBD1 (5 bases). Looked up from germline, CDR1 is WNHNN and CDR2 is SYGVQD (reference sequence). There are 14 residues in the CDR3. Deletions cut 3 bases from V and 3 bases from J, with 9 bases between.

This chain links TRBV7-6 with TRBJ1-1, with TRBD1 as a possible D gene (5 bases). This CDR3 region has 15 residues. V shed 0 bases and J shed 8 bases, with 16 bases lying between them. Germline values: CDR1 SGHVS, CDR2 FNYEAQ. CDR3 nucleotides: TGTGCCAGCAGCTTAGCCGGCAGGGTGGATGCGGAAGCTTTCTTT. Translated: CASSLAGRVDAEAFF.

The rearrangement joins TRBV2 to TRBJ1-1, with a possible D match to TRBD1 (6 bases). V lost 6 bases to trimming and J lost 1 base, with 15 bases between them. The V gene's germline CDR1 is SNHLY and CDR2 FYNNEI. The CDR3 runs to 15 residues. The CDR3 nucleotides are TGTGCCAGCAGCGGTGGGGACACGCCGAACACTGAAGCTTTCTTT. Amino acids: CASSGGDTPNTEAFF.

The rearrangement uses TRBV6-5 and TRBJ2-1, with D perhaps TRBD1 (5 bases). The germline gives CDR1 MNHEY, CDR2 SVGAGI. Trimming took off 5 bases at V and 4 bases at J, with 24 bases between the two ends. The CDR3 sequence is 18 residues long. Written as DNA, the CDR3 is TGTGCCAGCAGTCATTCACGTTCGAAGGGGCCACTTTACAATGAGCAGTTCTTC. Amino acid sequence: CASSHSRSKGPLYNEQFF.

The sample holds a few counts of this clonotype. The rearrangement uses TRBV12-3 or TRBV12-4 and TRBJ2-3, with D unresolved. The CDR3 totals 13 residues. Trimming took 3 bases from V and 4 from J, leaving 8 bases between them. Here the CDR3 reads CASSLLDADTQYF. CDR3 coding DNA: TGTGCCAGCAGTTTGTTGGATGCAGATACGCAGTATTTT.

This chain joins TRBV7-9 and TRBJ1-6; D uncertain. Germline V gives CDR1 SEHNR, CDR2 FQNEAQ (reference sequence). With 5 bases removed from V and 0 bases from J, the gap between germline ends came to 17 bases. The CDR3 sequence is 18 residues long. The CDR3: CASSGSTAASSYNSPLHF. The CDR3 DNA follows: TGTGCCAGCAGCGGTTCGACCGCTGCGAGCTCCTATAATTCACCCCTCCACTTT. Full variable domain (missing parts from reference TRBV7-9 and TRBJ1-6): DTGVSQNPRHKITKRGQNVTFRCDPISEHNRLYWYRQTLGQGPEFLTYFQNEAQLEKSRLLSDRFSAERPKGSFSTLEIQRTEQGDSAMYLCASSGSTAASSYNSPLHFGNGTRLTVT.

This clonotype was detected only a few times. This chain connects TRBV5-6 to TRBJ2-2, with D maybe TRBD1 (7 bases). The V gene lost 0 bases and the J gene lost 0 bases, with 18 bases spanning the gap. CDR3 length: 19 residues. Germline CDR1 is SGHDT and CDR2 is YYEEEE. CDR3 amino acids: CASSLARGALNANTGELFF. The CDR3 DNA sequence: TGTGCCAGCAGCTTGGCCAGGGGGGCTTTGAACGCGAACACCGGGGAGCTGTTTTTT.

This chain uses TRBV6-1 with TRBJ1-2; unclear D gene. The V and J ends lost 6 bases and 9 bases respectively, with 14 bases between them. Germline CDR1 reads MNHNS; CDR2 reads SASEGT. The CDR3 extends over 12 amino acids. CDR3: CASSPDGDSYTF. CDR3 coding DNA: TGTGCCAGCAGCCCGGACGGGGATAGCTACACCTTC.

This clonotype was seen more than once but under ten times. The rearrangement links TRBV10-3 to TRBJ2-7; 9 positions agree with TRBD2. The CDR3 spans 14 residues. V lost 7 bases to trimming and J lost 4 bases; unmatched junction nucleotides: 8. Germline lookup yields CDR1 ENHRY and CDR2 SYGVKD. CDR3 in amino acids: CAITAGSGGYEQYF. The DNA for the CDR3 is TGTGCCATCACCGCGGGGAGCGGGGGGTACGAGCAGTACTTC.

A few counts support this clonotype. The genes are TRBV19 and TRBJ1-5; D is unclear. This CDR3 has 14 amino acids. V gave up 8 bases and J gave up 5 bases, with 16 bases separating them. Germline V gene sequence: CDR1 LNHDA, CDR2 SQIVND (reference sequence). CDR3 nucleotide sequence: TGTGCCAGTTCTTTCGCGGGGTGGGATCAGCCCCAGCATTTT. Translating it yields CASSFAGWDQPQHF.

This chain links TRBV4-1 with TRBJ2-1; TRBD2 agrees at 9 bases. The CDR3 runs to 18 residues. Germline CDR1 and CDR2: MGHRA and YSYEKL. Germline trimming cut 0 bases from V and 9 bases from J; bases unmatched to any gene: 15. CDR3 bases: TGCGCCAGCAGCCAAGAAATGAGGGTGGGCGGGAGGGATGGTGAGCAGTTCTTC. Protein product: CASSQEMRVGGRDGEQFF.

There are a few counts of this clonotype. V usage is TRBV3-1 and J usage is TRBJ2-3; 12 bases fit TRBD2. This CDR3 is built from 16 residues. V was pared by 3 bases and J by 1 base, with 2 bases of the junction left unmatched. The germline V gene has CDR1 LGHDT and CDR2 YNNKEL (reference sequence). As DNA, the CDR3 is TGTGCCAGCAGCCACCTAGCGGGGGGGCGCACAGATACGCAGTATTTT. Encoded protein: CASSHLAGGRTDTQYF.

This clonotype was observed at least ten times. The genes are TRBV13 and TRBJ2-2; TRBD1 matches at 9 bases. The germline CDR1 and CDR2 sequences are PRHDT and FYEKMQ (reference sequence). Losses at the gene ends were 5 bases for V and 6 bases for J; bases not matched to a gene: 10. CDR3 size: 16 residues. CDR3 amino acids: CASSETGTGFSGELFF. The CDR3 DNA is TGTGCCAGCAGCGAAACCGGGACAGGGTTTTCCGGGGAGCTGTTTTTT.

The J gene is TRBJ2-1, the V gene TRBV4-1, with D tentatively TRBD2 (7 bases). The germline V gene encodes CDR1 MGHRA and CDR2 YSYEKL. CDR3 length equals 19 residues. Trimming pared 0 bases from V and 7 bases from J, leaving 25 bases between. The CDR3 loop is CASSQDLGAGWGGLNEQFF. CDR3 coding DNA: TGCGCCAGCAGCCAAGACCTGGGGGCCGGGTGGGGGGGCCTAAATGAGCAGTTCTTC.

This clonotype has just a few counts. The genes are TRBV5-1 and TRBJ2-3, with D tentatively TRBD1 (5 bases). Deletions cut 0 bases from V and 0 bases from J, with 11 bases between. The CDR3 is made up of 16 amino acids. In germline, CDR1 is SGHRS, CDR2 YFSETQ. The CDR3: CASSLEGIYSTDTQYF. CDR3 nucleotides: TGCGCCAGCAGCTTGGAGGGGATATATAGCACAGATACGCAGTATTTT.

This rearrangement joins TRBV5-1 to TRBJ2-7; 8 nucleotides match TRBD2. The germline CDR1 and CDR2 sequences are SGHRS and YFSETQ. The CDR3 is 18 residues long. V shed 2 bases, J shed 2 bases, and the junction held 15 bases outside the gene matches. The DNA for the CDR3 is TGCGCCAGCAGCTTACGGGGCGCGCCGGGACTAGACACCTACGAGCAGTACTTC. Residues: CASSLRGAPGLDTYEQYF.